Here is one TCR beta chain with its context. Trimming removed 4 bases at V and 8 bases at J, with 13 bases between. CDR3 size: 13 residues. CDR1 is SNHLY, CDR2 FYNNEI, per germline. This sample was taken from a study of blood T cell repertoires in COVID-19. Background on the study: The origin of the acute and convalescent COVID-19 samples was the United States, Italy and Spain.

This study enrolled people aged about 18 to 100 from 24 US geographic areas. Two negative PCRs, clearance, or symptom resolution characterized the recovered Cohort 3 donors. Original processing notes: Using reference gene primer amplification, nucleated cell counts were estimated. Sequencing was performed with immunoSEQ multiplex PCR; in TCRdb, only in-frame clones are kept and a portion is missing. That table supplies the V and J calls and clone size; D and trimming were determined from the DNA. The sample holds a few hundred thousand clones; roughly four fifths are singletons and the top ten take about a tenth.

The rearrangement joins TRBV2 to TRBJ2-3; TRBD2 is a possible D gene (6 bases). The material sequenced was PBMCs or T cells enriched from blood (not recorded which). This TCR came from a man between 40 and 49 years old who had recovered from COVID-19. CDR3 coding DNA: TGTGCCAGCAGTGTGTACCGGGAGAGTACGCAGTATTTT. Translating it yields CASSVYRESTQYF.